One sample yielded the 27 T cell receptor beta chains listed below, sequenced in a study of cytotoxic CD8 clonotypes in ibrutinib-treated CLL. Repertoires were generated with immunoSEQ multiplex PCR, while TCRdb's copy carries only in-frame clones and drops some. The sample shows roughly 70,000 clones, 70% to 90% of them seen only once. The sample was PBMCs, taken at disease progression, from a patient treated with ibrutinib. All receptors come from a human donor with chronic lymphocytic leukemia.

The rearrangement uses TRBV28 and TRBJ2-7; 10 nucleotides align to TRBD2. Germline V CDR1 and CDR2: MDHEN, SYDVKM. The junction had 15 bases not matched to a gene; V was cut back by 8 bases and J by 5 bases. The CDR3 length is 16 residues. CDR3 protein: CASGRILAGVADEQYF. In DNA, the CDR3 is TGTGCCAGCGGTAGAATTCTAGCGGGAGTTGCTGACGAGCAGTACTTC. The entire variable domain, with the rest obtained from reference TRBV28 and TRBJ2-7, is as follows: DVKVTQSSRYLVKRTGEKVFLECVQDMDHENMFWYRQDPGLGLRLIYFSYDVKMKEKGDIPEGYSVSREKKERFSLILESASTNQTSMYLCASGRILAGVADEQYFGPGTRLTVT.

The chain recombines TRBV10-3 with TRBJ1-2, with TRBD1 identical over 10 bases. V was pared by 11 bases and J by 8 bases, with 5 bases of the junction left unmatched. The CDR3 is made up of 11 amino acids. The germline V gene encodes CDR1 ENHRY and CDR2 SYGVKD. CDR3 protein: CAVGTGVGYTF. CDR3 bases: TGTGCCGTCGGGACAGGGGTCGGCTACACCTTC.

This clone was recorded a few times. The V call is TRBV10-3, the J call TRBJ1-5, with a tentative D call TRBD1 (5 bases). Germline loops: CDR1 ENHRY, CDR2 SYGVKD. This CDR3 comprises 13 residues. The V gene lost 6 bases and the J gene lost 5 bases, with 11 bases spanning the gap. In DNA form, the CDR3 reads TGTGCCATCAGCCAGGGAGATGATCAGCCCCAGCATTTT. Its translation is CAISQGDDQPQHF.

This sequence joins TRBV7-9 and TRBJ2-7, with D unresolved. This CDR3 has 12 residues. Trimming pared 5 bases from V and 2 bases from J, leaving 7 bases between. The germline V gene encodes CDR1 SEHNR and CDR2 FQNEAQ (reference sequence). This CDR3 reads CASSKDTYEQYF. The CDR3 DNA follows: TGTGCCAGCAGCAAAGACACCTACGAGCAGTACTTC.

The rearrangement uses TRBV27 and TRBJ2-7; TRBD2 might be the D (5 bases). The CDR3 totals 17 residues. The germline V gene encodes CDR1 MNHEY and CDR2 SMNVEV (reference sequence). With 5 bases removed from V and 2 bases from J, the gap between germline ends came to 22 bases. The CDR3 DNA is TGTGCCAGCAGTCCCTCGGCGACTTGGAGGAAGGCCTACGAGCAGTACTTC. Encoded protein: CASSPSATWRKAYEQYF.

The CDR3 region has the DNA TGTGCCTGGAGTAGGGACAGTGAAGCTTTCTTT. Translating gives CAWSRDSEAFF. The chain couples TRBV30 to TRBJ1-1; TRBD1 aligns across 7 bases. This CDR3 is 11 amino acids long. From germline, CDR1 is GTSNPN and CDR2 SVGIG (reference sequence). J gave up 7 bases and V 2 bases, and 1 base lay outside the gene matches.

For the CDR3, the DNA is TGTGCCAGCAGTTCCCGGACAGGGTACCTAGAAAAACTGTTTTTT. Translated, it gives CASSSRTGYLEKLFF. The chain carries TRBV28 and TRBJ1-4; 8 bases are a match to TRBD1. V dropped 4 bases and J dropped 8; count of bases not matched to a gene: 9. Germline lookup yields CDR1 MDHEN and CDR2 SYDVKM. The CDR3 has 15 amino acids.

This clone is medium-sized (0.01 to 0.1%) within its sample. This sample also contains other DNA sequences that code for the same CDR3. This sequence joins TRBV29-1 and TRBJ2-1; the D is unclear. Germline CDR1 SQVTM, CDR2 ANQGSEA. CDR3 length: 9 residues. Trimming took 4 bases from V and 8 from J, leaving 3 bases between them. CDR3 bases: TGCAGCGTTGGGTATGAGCAGTTCTTC. The encoded protein is CSVGYEQFF.

The chain combines TRBV2 with TRBJ1-4; no definite D call. V gave up 1 base and J gave up 3 bases, with 6 bases separating them. The CDR3 contains 14 residues. Germline V gives CDR1 SNHLY, CDR2 FYNNEI. CDR3 sequence reads: CASSEVAANEKLFF. The CDR3 DNA follows: TGTGCCAGCAGTGAAGTAGCGGCTAATGAAAAACTGTTTTTT.

This chain uses TRBV5-4 with TRBJ2-2; tentative D call: TRBD2 (6 bases). Per germline, CDR1 SGHNT and CDR2 YYREEE (reference sequence). V was trimmed by 7 bases and J by 1 base, leaving 17 bases between them. CDR3 length: 16 amino acids. As DNA, the CDR3 is TGTGCCAGCGGCACGTCGGGCGGGGTGAACACCGGGGAGCTGTTTTTT. This gives the protein CASGTSGGVNTGELFF.

J is TRBJ2-7 and V is TRBV18; the D call may be TRBD1 or TRBD2 (6 bases each). CDR3 length: 14 residues. Germline loops: CDR1 KGHSH, CDR2 LQKENI. V shed 0 bases and J shed 6 bases, with 12 bases lying between them. Written as DNA, the CDR3 is TGTGCCAGCTCACCACCGACCAGGGGAGGCGAGCAGTACTTC. Its translation is CASSPPTRGGEQYF.

The chain links TRBV5-6 to TRBJ2-5, with a tentative D call TRBD1 (7 bases). CDR1 is SGHDT and CDR2 is YYEEEE in the germline V gene. The V and J ends lost 0 bases and 1 base respectively, with 10 bases between them. The CDR3 length is 15 residues. The CDR3 region has the DNA TGTGCCAGCAGCTTGGTCCAGGGGGGCCAAGAGACCCAGTACTTC. Protein product: CASSLVQGGQETQYF.

The chain recombines TRBV11-2 with TRBJ2-7, with TRBD1 matching over 10 bases. CDR3 length equals 14 residues. Unmatched junction bases numbered 9, after V lost 4 bases and J lost 9 bases. Germline V lookup: CDR1 SGHAT, CDR2 FQNNGV. The CDR3 DNA sequence: TGTGCCAGCAGCTATCCGGGACAGGGGAGGGGGCAGTACTTC. Protein: CASSYPGQGRGQYF.

As regards this clone: The sample contains more than one DNA sequence encoding this CDR3. J is TRBJ2-5 and V is TRBV5-1; D call uncertain. The CDR3 covers 11 residues. Trimming pared 2 bases from V and 4 bases from J, leaving 3 bases between. Germline-derived CDR1 and CDR2 are SGHRS and YFSETQ. The DNA of the CDR3 is TGCGCCAGCAGCTTCGGAGAGACCCAGTACTTC. This encodes CASSFGETQYF.

The rearrangement uses TRBV30 and TRBJ2-5, with D perhaps matching TRBD2 (5 bases). V was cut by 3 bases and J by 9 bases, with 20 bases left in between. Germline CDR1 reads GTSNPN; CDR2 reads SVGIG (reference sequence). This CDR3 has 14 residues. CDR3 DNA sequence: TGTGCCTGGAGCCTTGGACTGAGAATTGTCTCCCAGTACTTC. Protein: CAWSLGLRIVSQYF.

The chain carries TRBV30 and TRBJ1-5; tentative D call: TRBD1 (6 bases). Germline CDR1 GTSNPN, CDR2 SVGIG (reference sequence). Trimming pared 4 bases from V and 4 bases from J, leaving 11 bases between. The CDR3 has 13 residues. The CDR3 region has the DNA TGTGCCTGGACAGGACAGTCAAATCAGCCCCAGCATTTT. This codes for CAWTGQSNQPQHF.

This clone was detected only once. J is TRBJ2-7 and V is TRBV30; D remains ambiguous. Looked up from germline, CDR1 is GTSNPN and CDR2 is SVGIG (reference sequence). The CDR3 covers 11 residues. V lost 2 bases and J lost 7, with 9 bases in between. CDR3 sequence (DNA): TGTGCCTGGAGTCTCCAGAGGGAGCAGTACTTC. Protein product: CAWSLQREQYF.

The gene calls are TRBV15 and TRBJ1-5; D is uncertain. CDR1 LNHNV and CDR2 YYDKDF come from the germline V gene (reference sequence). This CDR3 is built from 16 residues. Trimming removed 3 bases at V and 3 bases at J, with 15 bases between. Here the CDR3 reads CATSSRRTGNNQPQHF. The CDR3 DNA is TGTGCCACCAGCAGCAGACGGACGGGAAACAATCAGCCCCAGCATTTT.

The chain is built from TRBV10-2 and TRBJ2-7; a weak D match, TRBD2 (5 bases). Germline V gene sequence: CDR1 WSHSY, CDR2 SAAADI. V lost 6 bases and J lost 7, with 16 bases in between. The CDR3 has 13 amino acids. The CDR3 coding sequence is TGCGCCAGCAGACTTTCAGCGGAGAGGGAGCAGTACTTC. Translating it yields CASRLSAEREQYF.

Here the CDR3 reads CASSFATGGEYNSPLHF. Here the CDR3 DNA reads TGCGCCAGCAGCTTTGCGACAGGGGGCGAATATAATTCACCCCTCCACTTT. The rearrangement uses TRBV5-1 and TRBJ1-6, with TRBD1 matching 10 bases. Germline CDR1 SGHRS, CDR2 YFSETQ. This CDR3 is 17 amino acids long. The V and J ends lost 2 bases and 4 bases, in that order; junction bases with no gene match: 6.

The gene calls are TRBV25-1 and TRBJ2-5; D gene ambiguous. This CDR3 is 15 amino acids long. Germline CDR1 MGHDK, CDR2 SYGVNS. Trimming pared 4 bases from V and 0 bases from J, leaving 12 bases between. CDR3 bases: TGTGCCAGCAGTGGAGGTCACCGGTACCAAGAGACCCAGTACTTC. Translating gives CASSGGHRYQETQYF. The full variable domain, with the rest looked up from reference TRBV25-1 and TRBJ2-5, is EADIYQTPRYLVIGTGKKITLECSQTMGHDKMYWYQQDPGMELHLIHYSYGVNSTEKGDLSSESTVSRIRTEHFPLTLESARPSHTSQYLCASSGGHRYQETQYFGPGTRLLVL.

The chain carries TRBV29-1 and TRBJ2-3; D gene unclear. The CDR3 extends over 18 amino acids. Trimming stripped 4 bases from V and 2 bases from J, with 25 bases between. Germline V gene sequence: CDR1 SQVTM, CDR2 ANQGSEA. DNA of the CDR3: TGCAGCGTTGGGAGTAAGGGCTTCCTCAACCTCGACACAGATACGCAGTATTTT. Encoded protein: CSVGSKGFLNLDTDTQYF.

This chain links TRBV27 with TRBJ2-7; maybe TRBD1 (5 bases). The CDR3 has 12 residues. V lost 6 bases, J lost 1 base, and 7 bases lay in between. Germline V lookup: CDR1 MNHEY, CDR2 SMNVEV (reference sequence). Written as DNA, the CDR3 is TGTGCCAGCAGCACAGGTTCCTACGAGCAGTACTTC. It is translated as CASSTGSYEQYF.

The genes are TRBV11-2 and TRBJ2-5, with D perhaps assigned TRBD1 or TRBD2 (5 bases each). CDR1 and CDR2 (germline): SGHAT, FQNNGV. The CDR3 runs to 14 residues. V was shortened by 4 bases and J by 8 bases, with 17 bases between the two germline ends. The CDR3: CASSSFRDLKTQYF. The CDR3 DNA is TGTGCCAGCAGCTCGTTCCGGGACCTCAAAACCCAGTACTTC.

The chain couples TRBV5-1 to TRBJ2-7; 8 nucleotides line up with TRBD2. Germline V gene sequence: CDR1 SGHRS, CDR2 YFSETQ. The CDR3 covers 15 residues. With 3 bases clipped from V and 2 bases from J, the junction kept 7 bases outside the gene matches. CDR3 loop: CASSSWAGGAYEQYF. In DNA form, the CDR3 reads TGCGCCAGCAGCTCTTGGGCGGGAGGAGCCTACGAGCAGTACTTC.

This rearrangement joins TRBV29-1 to TRBJ2-3; D is unclear. V lost 1 base and J lost 0, with 8 bases in between. CDR1 and CDR2 (germline): SQVTM, ANQGSEA. This CDR3 contains 14 residues. CDR3 amino acids: CSVEGRQSTDTQYF. The CDR3 bases are TGCAGCGTTGAAGGCAGGCAGAGCACAGATACGCAGTATTTT.

The chain has TRBV19 and TRBJ1-1, with a tentative D call TRBD1 (6 bases). Trimming took 6 bases from V and 0 from J, leaving 14 bases between them. The CDR3 loop spans 15 amino acids. Germline V gene lookup returns CDR1 LNHDA and CDR2 SQIVND (reference sequence). The CDR3 protein is CASRRGGALNTEAFF. The DNA of the CDR3 is TGTGCCAGTAGGCGGGGGGGCGCATTGAACACTGAAGCTTTCTTT.